Listed below are T cell receptor beta chains from one sample, sequenced in a study of T cell changes during pregnancy in multiple sclerosis. Repertoires were generated with immunoSEQ multiplex PCR, while TCRdb's copy carries only in-frame clones and drops some. Seen here are about 60,000 clones, 91% observed once, and the top ten hold 0.6% to 0.9%. The sequencing here drew on CD4+ T cells from peripheral blood mononuclear cells, taken in the first trimester of pregnancy. The origin of the receptors is a female donor with multiple sclerosis, enrolled in a pregnancy study. The CDR3 runs from the conserved cysteine through the conserved F or W. D genes are given only for firm matches. Clone sizes are given selectively: once, few, many, or a class where the clone is expanded.

D	size	V	J	length	DNA	CDR3
NA	NA	TRBV7-3	TRBJ2-3	13	TGTGCCAGCAGCTCGGGGAGCACAGATACGCAGTATTTT	CASSSGSTDTQYF
TRBD1	NA	TRBV27	TRBJ1-2	20	TGTGCCAGCAGTTTAAGGGCCGGGACAGGGACAGAAACCCTGTCCTATGGCTACACCTTC	CASSLRAGTGTETLSYGYTF
NA	NA	TRBV6-5	TRBJ1-1	13	TGTGCCAGCAGTAAACCCGGGGGCACTGAAGCTTTCTTT	CASSKPGGTEAFF
NA	NA	TRBV2	TRBJ1-1	13	TGTGCCAGCACAGGGCGGGGCAACACTGAAGCTTTCTTT	CASTGRGNTEAFF
NA	NA	TRBV9	TRBJ1-2	14	TGTGCCAGCAGCGTAGGGCGGGAGCCCTATGGCTACACCTTC	CASSVGREPYGYTF
TRBD1	once	TRBV30	TRBJ2-2	14	TGTGCCTGGTCCGACAGGGGGCTCCCAGGGGAGCTGTTTTTT	CAWSDRGLPGELFF
NA	NA	TRBV19	TRBJ2-5	16	TGTGCCAGTAGTATAGTGACAGGTTCCCGAGTAGAGACCCAGTACTTC	CASSIVTGSRVETQYF
TRBD1	NA	TRBV5-6	TRBJ1-1	16	TGTGCCAGCAGCTCTGACAGGGGCCTAAAGAACACTGAAGCTTTCTTT	CASSSDRGLKNTEAFF
NA	NA	TRBV15	TRBJ1-4	13	TGTGCCACCAGCAGAGGAAGTAGTGAAAAACTGTTTTTT	CATSRGSSEKLFF
NA	NA	TRBV29-1	TRBJ2-3	14	TGCAGCGTTACACCGGGACTTAACACAGATACGCAGTATTTT	CSVTPGLNTDTQYF
TRBD2	once	TRBV7-2	TRBJ2-7	16	TGTGCCAGCAGCTTAGTGAAGCCTAGCGGGGCGGGGGAGCAGTACTTC	CASSLVKPSGAGEQYF
NA	NA	TRBV9	TRBJ1-1	15	TGTGCCAGCAGCGTAGGGCGGGCAGTGAACACTGAAGCTTTCTTT	CASSVGRAVNTEAFF